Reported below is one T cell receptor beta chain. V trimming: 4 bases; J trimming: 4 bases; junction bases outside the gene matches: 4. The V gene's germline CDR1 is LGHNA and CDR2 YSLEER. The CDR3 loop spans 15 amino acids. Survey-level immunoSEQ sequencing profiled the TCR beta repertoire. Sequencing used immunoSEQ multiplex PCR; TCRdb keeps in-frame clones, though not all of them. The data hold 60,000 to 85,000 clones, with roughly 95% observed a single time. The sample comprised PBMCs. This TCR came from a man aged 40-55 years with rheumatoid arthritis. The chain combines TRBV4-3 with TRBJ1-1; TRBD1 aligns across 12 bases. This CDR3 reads CASSRGTGGGTEAFF. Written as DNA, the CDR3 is TGCGCCAGCAGCCGCGGGACAGGGGGCGGCACTGAAGCTTTCTTT.